What follows describes a single T cell receptor beta chain. Its cognate antigen is unknown. The record originates from a study of graft-versus-host responses after intestinal transplantation. General study results and limits: Some patients had graft-donor T cell macrochimerism. In their allografts, the ratios of graft-versus-host to host-versus-graft T cell clones were high.

This CDR3 is built from 14 residues. Germline V gives CDR1 SGHNT, CDR2 YENEEA. V was shortened by 3 bases and J by 3 bases, with 11 bases between the two germline ends. The assay was immunoSEQ multiplex PCR, and TCRdb's table has in-frame clones only and misses some. The sample lists around 120,000 clones; 90% were seen once. The chain carries TRBV11-3 and TRBJ1-2; D ambiguous. This specimen consisted of unstimulated CD4+ T cells sorted from spleen or lymph node cells, obtained before intestinal transplant. This TCR was recovered from a human donor who received an intestinal transplant. The CDR3 is CASSLMGPDYGYTF. CDR3 bases: TGTGCCAGCAGCTTGATGGGCCCTGACTATGGCTACACCTTC.